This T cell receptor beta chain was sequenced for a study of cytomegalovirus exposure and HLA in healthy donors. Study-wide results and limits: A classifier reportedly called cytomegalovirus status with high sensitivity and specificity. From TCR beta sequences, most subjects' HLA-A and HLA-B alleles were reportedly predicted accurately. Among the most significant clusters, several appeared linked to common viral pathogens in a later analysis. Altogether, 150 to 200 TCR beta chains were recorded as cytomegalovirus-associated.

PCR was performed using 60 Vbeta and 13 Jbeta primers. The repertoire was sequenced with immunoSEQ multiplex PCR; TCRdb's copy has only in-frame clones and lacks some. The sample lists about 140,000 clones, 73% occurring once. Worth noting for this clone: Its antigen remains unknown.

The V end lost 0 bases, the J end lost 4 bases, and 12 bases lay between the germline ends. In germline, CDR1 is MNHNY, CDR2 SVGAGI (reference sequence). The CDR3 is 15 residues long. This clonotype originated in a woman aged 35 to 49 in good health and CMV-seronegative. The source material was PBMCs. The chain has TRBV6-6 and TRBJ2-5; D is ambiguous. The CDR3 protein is CASSYSKIPGETQYF. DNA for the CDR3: TGTGCCAGCAGTTACTCGAAAATCCCGGGAGAGACCCAGTACTTC.